Following are 17 T cell receptor beta chains from one sample sequenced in a study of post-analysis software for immune sequencing data (dated by TCRdb to the mid-2010s). The study at large found these results: Patients showed significantly higher frequencies than controls for five TRBV segments, among them TRBV5-6, TRBV5-1 and TRBV20-1.

Library preparation used PCR. For sequencing, an Illumina HiSeq 2500 was employed. To reduce PCR and sequencing biases, unique molecular identifiers were incorporated into the TCR beta cDNA libraries. Through fastp at Q25 and MiXCR, TCRdb rebuilt clones from the public reads, retaining in-frame beta chains. Merged by CDR3 protein, the rows form single entries marked with the most common genes and DNA. Counted in this sample were approximately 770,000 distinct CDR3 sequences; more than 45% of them appeared once. Of the sample, approximately 4.4% falls within the top ten clones. Their antigens are not known. The sequenced sample was blood. The receptors derive from a girl under 18 with multiple sclerosis.

This chain connects TRBV6-1 to TRBJ2-5; D perhaps matches TRBD1 (6 bases). The CDR3 is 17 residues long. Germline-derived CDR1 and CDR2 are MNHNS and SASEGT. Trimming stripped 1 base from V and 5 bases from J, with 20 bases between. As DNA, the CDR3 is TGTGCCAGCAGTGAAGGGCCAGGGGACCTCCTAGGGGAGACCCAGTACTTC. Amino acid sequence: CASSEGPGDLLGETQYF.

This chain links TRBV29-1 with TRBJ2-4; tentatively, D is TRBD2 (5 bases). The tail of the sequence fits TRBJ2-5 better, so the J call may be wrong. The CDR3 covers 15 residues. CDR1 and CDR2 (germline): SQVTM, ANQGSEA. CDR3 coding DNA: TGCAGCGTTGAGGGGAGACACCTGGTCTGCGTGACCCAGTACTTC. Translation gives CSVEGRHLVCVTQYF.

The V and J genes are TRBV28 and TRBJ2-7, with TRBD1 as a possible D gene (6 bases). Trimming cost V 2 bases and J 6 bases, with 23 bases left between them. Looked up from germline, CDR1 is MDHEN and CDR2 is SYDVKM. CDR3 length: 17 amino acids. The CDR3 reads CASSLGEGVTRFGEQYF. As DNA, the CDR3 is TGTGCCAGCAGTTTAGGTGAGGGGGTTACCAGGTTTGGCGAGCAGTACTTC.

This clonotype was seen only a few times. The junction departs from germline at one end; a sequencing error may be responsible. The chain has TRBV7-9 and TRBJ2-7; 14 nucleotides line up with TRBD2. Germline-derived CDR1 and CDR2 are SEHNR and FQNEAQ (reference sequence). This CDR3 is 16 amino acids long. CDR3 in DNA: TGTACCAGCAGCCCACCCGGGACTAGCGGGAGTTACGAGCAGTACTTC. It specifies CTSSPPGTSGSYEQYF.

This clonotype was seen more than once but under ten times. This chain connects TRBV6-1 to TRBJ2-3; perhaps TRBD2 as D (5 bases). The V gene's germline CDR1 is MNHNS and CDR2 SASEGT. This CDR3 is built from 16 residues. Trimming took off 1 base at V and 5 bases at J, with 16 bases between the two ends. For the CDR3, the DNA is TGTGCCAGCAGTGAAGTCCGGGTTCCCGGGGTAGATACGCAGTATTTT. Residues: CASSEVRVPGVDTQYF.

The chain has TRBV7-9 and TRBJ2-1; unclear D gene. The CDR3 contains 13 residues. Germline CDR1 reads SEHNR; CDR2 reads FQNEAQ (reference sequence). The ends were cut back, 2 bases at V and 3 bases at J, with 5 bases in the middle. This CDR3 reads CASSLPLYNEQFF. The CDR3 DNA sequence: TGTGCCAGCAGCTTACCCCTCTACAATGAGCAGTTCTTC. The full variable domain, rest sourced from reference TRBV7-9 and TRBJ2-1, is DTGVSQNPRHKITKRGQNVTFRCDPISEHNRLYWYRQTLGQGPEFLTYFQNEAQLEKSRLLSDRFSAERPKGSFSTLEIQRTEQGDSAMYLCASSLPLYNEQFFGPGTRLTVL.

This chain joins TRBV12-3 or TRBV12-4 and TRBJ2-1; the D gene is possibly TRBD2 (7 bases). V lost 7 bases, J lost 0 bases, and 16 bases lay in between. The CDR3 is made up of 16 amino acids. The CDR3 protein is CASTTPGGGSYNEQFF. CDR3 sequence (DNA): TGTGCCAGCACGACCCCGGGGGGCGGCTCCTACAATGAGCAGTTCTTC.

Concerning this clonotype: This may be a read error: a much more frequent sequence differs by one nucleotide. The rearrangement joins TRBV29-1 to TRBJ2-7; TRBD1 matches 7 bases. Germline trimming cut 3 bases from V and 3 bases from J; bases unmatched to any gene: 5. This CDR3 comprises 13 residues. Per the germline V gene, CDR1 is SQVTM and CDR2 is ANQGSEA. This CDR3 is CSVEGTADYEQYF. The DNA for the CDR3 is TGCAGCGTTGAGGGGACAGCGGACTACGAGCAGTACTTC.

In this sample, this clonotype turned up a few times. The chain links TRBV5-1 to TRBJ2-4; D might be TRBD1 or TRBD2, each matching 5 bases. The DNA end favors TRBJ2-7, so the J call may be wrong. CDR1 SGHRS and CDR2 YFSETQ come from the germline V gene. CDR3 length: 14 residues. The CDR3: CASSLELGDYEQYF. The CDR3 bases are TGCGCCAGCAGCTTAGAGCTGGGGGACTACGAGCAGTACTTC.

The CDR3 DNA is TGTGCCAGCAGTTTCAAGGGGTGGACTGAAGCTTTCTTT. This codes for CASSFKGWTEAFF. The chain links TRBV27 to TRBJ1-1; TRBD1 is a possible D gene (5 bases). The CDR3 sequence is 13 residues long. Looked up from germline, CDR1 is MNHEY and CDR2 is SMNVEV (reference sequence). Trimming pared 3 bases from V and 5 bases from J, leaving 10 bases between.

The chain uses TRBV20-1 and TRBJ2-3; possible D gene TRBD2, 6 bases. The CDR3 spans 10 residues. CDR1 and CDR2 from the germline V gene are DFQATT and SNEGSKA (reference sequence). Deletions cut 8 bases from V and 7 bases from J, with 10 bases between. DNA of the CDR3: TGCAGTCCCGGGAGTCATACGCAGTATTTT. It yields the protein CSPGSHTQYF.

This clonotype has a handful of counts. V usage is TRBV5-1 and J usage is TRBJ1-1; D gene unclear. Trimming stripped 2 bases from V and 1 base from J, with 6 bases between. Germline lookup yields CDR1 SGHRS and CDR2 YFSETQ. This CDR3 spans 13 amino acids. The CDR3 nucleotides read TGCGCCAGCAGCTTAAACCCGAACACTGAAGCTTTCTTT. The encoded protein is CASSLNPNTEAFF.

There are a few counts of this clonotype. The chain employs TRBV4-1 and TRBJ2-5, with 8 nucleotides matching TRBD1. Germline CDR1 is MGHRA and CDR2 is YSYEKL. This CDR3 has 15 residues. Trimming removed 0 bases from V and 5 bases from J; junction bases left unmatched: 5. In DNA, the CDR3 is TGCGCCAGCAGCCAAGATTCAGGGGGCTGGGAGACCCAGTACTTC. This encodes CASSQDSGGWETQYF.

V and J are TRBV20-1 and TRBJ2-3; a weak D match, TRBD1 (5 bases). This CDR3 region has 13 residues. The V gene's germline CDR1 is DFQATT and CDR2 SNEGSKA (reference sequence). Trimming shortened V by 4 bases and J by 2 bases, and 10 bases separated the two germline ends. CDR3 in amino acids: CSAIVDITDTQYF. CDR3 bases: TGCAGTGCTATTGTGGACATCACAGATACGCAGTATTTT.

This clonotype was counted a single time. The genes are TRBV20-1 and TRBJ2-6; the D is unclear. V was pared by 0 bases and J by 0 bases, with 9 bases between. The germline gives CDR1 DFQATT, CDR2 SNEGSKA (reference sequence). This CDR3 spans 16 amino acids. The CDR3 nucleotides are TGCAGTGCTAGAGAGGGGTCCCACTCTGGGGCCAACGTCCTGACTTTC. It is translated as CSAREGSHSGANVLTF.

The chain employs TRBV20-1 and TRBJ1-4; D is undetermined. CDR3 length: 16 amino acids. Looked up from germline, CDR1 is DFQATT and CDR2 is SNEGSKA (reference sequence). Trimming stripped 5 bases from V and 7 bases from J, with 23 bases between. The CDR3 loop reads CSAGTWEDAVGEKLFF. CDR3 bases: TGCAGTGCTGGAACATGGGAGGATGCGGTTGGTGAAAAACTGTTTTTT.

This clonotype was seen only a few times. The chain employs TRBV7-9 and TRBJ2-3; D is undetermined. The CDR3 totals 13 residues. V lost 5 bases to trimming and J lost 4 bases, with 10 bases between them. Germline V gene sequence: CDR1 SEHNR, CDR2 FQNEAQ (reference sequence). CDR3 protein: CASSDLVPDTQYF. The CDR3 DNA follows: TGTGCCAGCAGCGACCTCGTCCCAGATACGCAGTATTTT.